Below are 18 T cell receptor beta chains sequenced from a single sample in a study of Ad26.COV2.S vaccination and SARS-CoV-2 variants. Treatment specified: roughly 20 received Ad26.COV2.S at low or high dose, single or two shots; 5 received placebo; per-sample allocation not given. On day 63 after the first injection, vaccine and placebo recipients gave samples. Sequencing used immunoSEQ multiplex PCR; TCRdb keeps in-frame clones, though not all of them. In the table there are approximately 410,000 clones, approximately 90% of which are singletons. This specimen consisted of peripheral blood, obtained in a trial of Ad26.COV2.S vaccine versus placebo. These TCRs come from a person between 18 and 65 years old who received the Ad26.COV2.S COVID-19 vaccine or a placebo.

The rearrangement joins TRBV20-1 to TRBJ2-7, with a weak D call TRBD1 (6 bases). Trimming cost V 3 bases and J 2 bases, with 23 bases left between them. This CDR3 contains 17 residues. Germline CDR1 and CDR2: DFQATT and SNEGSKA (reference sequence). The DNA for the CDR3 is TGCAGTGCTAGTTTTCGGTCTCCGAACAGGGATGCCTACGAGCAGTACTTC. Translation gives CSASFRSPNRDAYEQYF.

The chain links TRBV19 to TRBJ1-5, with a possible D match to TRBD1 (6 bases). The V end was cut by 2 bases, the J end by 6 bases, with 14 bases between. This CDR3 has 15 amino acids. Germline lookup yields CDR1 LNHDA and CDR2 SQIVND (reference sequence). This CDR3 is CASSIRTGHAQPQHF. The CDR3 bases are TGTGCCAGTAGTATACGAACAGGGCATGCTCAGCCCCAGCATTTT.

The chain combines TRBV10-3 with TRBJ2-7; TRBD1 aligns across 11 bases. The length of the CDR3 is 15 residues. Germline CDR1 reads ENHRY; CDR2 reads SYGVKD. The J segment lost 7 bases and the V segment lost 1 base, leaving 6 bases of the junction unmatched. CDR3 coding DNA: TGTGCCATCAGTGAGTGGACAGGGGGCTTGGGGGAGCAGTACTTC. Protein: CAISEWTGGLGEQYF.

This chain's CDR3 is CASSAAGQSIGGYTF. The CDR3 nucleotides are TGTGCCAGCTCCGCCGCGGGACAGTCTATCGGTGGCTACACCTTC. The chain employs TRBV7-9 and TRBJ1-2, with TRBD1 matching 7 bases. Unmatched junction bases numbered 16, after V lost 8 bases and J lost 7 bases. Germline values: CDR1 SEHNR, CDR2 FQNEAQ (reference sequence). The CDR3 has 15 amino acids.

The chain recombines TRBV29-1 with TRBJ1-2; 9 bases fit TRBD1. The V segment lost 5 bases and the J segment 6 bases; nucleotides outside the gene matches: 4. The germline CDR1 and CDR2 sequences are SQVTM and ANQGSEA. The CDR3 extends over 12 amino acids. The CDR3 DNA reads TGCAGCGTTCCAACAGGGGGCAATGGCTACACCTTC. Translating gives CSVPTGGNGYTF.

The rearrangement links TRBV30 to TRBJ1-2; 8 nucleotides line up with TRBD1. Germline CDR1 is GTSNPN and CDR2 is SVGIG (reference sequence). Trimming took 3 bases from V and 3 from J; bases not matched to a gene: 3. This CDR3 contains 13 residues. Here the CDR3 reads CAWSLQGDYGYTF. The DNA for the CDR3 is TGTGCCTGGAGCCTACAGGGGGACTATGGCTACACCTTC. Full variable domain (missing parts from reference TRBV30 and TRBJ1-2): SQTIHQWPATLVQPVGSPLSLECTVEGTSNPNLYWYRQAAGRGLQLLFYSVGIGQISSEVPQNLSASRPQDRQFILSSKKLLLSDSGFYLCAWSLQGDYGYTFGSGTRLTVV.

This chain links TRBV3-1 (or the pseudogene TRBV3-2) with TRBJ1-5; a weak D match, TRBD1 (5 bases). V lost 1 base, J lost 7 bases, and 14 bases lay in between. The germline V gene has CDR1 LGHDT and CDR2 YNNKEL (reference sequence). The CDR3 runs 15 residues. For the CDR3, the DNA is TGTGCCAGCAGCCAAGTTTCGGGGGAGCCCCAGCCCCAGCATTTT. Translating gives CASSQVSGEPQPQHF.

Note on this clone: Other DNA sequences from this sample encode an identical CDR3 as well. The chain combines TRBV18 with TRBJ2-5; TRBD1 might be the D (6 bases). Germline V gene sequence: CDR1 KGHSH, CDR2 LQKENI. Trimming shortened V by 1 base and J by 1 base, and 7 bases separated the two germline ends. The CDR3 runs to 14 residues. CDR3 nucleotides: TGTGCCAGCTCACCACAGACAGGCCAAGAGACCCAGTACTTC. This encodes CASSPQTGQETQYF. Combining the CDR3 with reference TRBV18 and TRBJ2-5 gives the whole variable domain NAGVMQNPRHLVRRRGQEARLRCSPMKGHSHVYWYRQLPEEGLKFMVYLQKENIIDESGMPKERFSAEFPKEGPSILRIQQVVRGDSAAYFCASSPQTGQETQYFGPGTRLLVL.

This clone was detected once. The genes are TRBV5-6 and TRBJ1-1; D remains ambiguous. Germline loops: CDR1 SGHDT, CDR2 YYEEEE. The CDR3 has 13 amino acids. Trimming pared 4 bases from V and 8 bases from J, leaving 15 bases between. The chain's CDR3 is CASSKTHIREAFF. The CDR3 region has the DNA TGTGCCAGCAGCAAAACCCACATTCGAGAAGCTTTCTTT.

The V and J genes are TRBV9 and TRBJ2-1, with 10 bases lining up with TRBD2. Trimming cost V 0 bases and J 1 base; bases outside gene matches: 7. Germline CDR1 is SGDLS and CDR2 is YYNGEE. The CDR3 sequence is 18 residues long. The CDR3 loop reads CASSVVPAGGPSYNEQFF. CDR3 DNA: TGTGCCAGCAGCGTAGTTCCAGCGGGGGGGCCGTCCTACAATGAGCAGTTCTTC.

The rearrangement joins TRBV27 to TRBJ1-5; no clear D. The CDR3 extends over 13 amino acids. Trimming took 4 bases from V and 2 from J, leaving 6 bases between them. The V gene's germline CDR1 is MNHEY and CDR2 SMNVEV (reference sequence). CDR3 sequence (DNA): TGTGCCAGCAGTTACCAGGGCAATCAGCCCCAGCATTTT. As protein: CASSYQGNQPQHF.

This chain joins TRBV3-1 (or the pseudogene TRBV3-2) and TRBJ2-7; 7 bases match TRBD1. This CDR3 has 16 amino acids. Germline CDR1 and CDR2: LGHDT and YNNKEL (reference sequence). Trimming took 8 bases from V and 0 from J; bases not matched to a gene: 13. The CDR3 region has the DNA TGTGCCAGCTACCACATCGGGACAGAACTCTCCTACGAGCAGTACTTC. Translated: CASYHIGTELSYEQYF.

The gene calls are TRBV7-9 and TRBJ2-7, with D unclear. Germline CDR1 and CDR2: SEHNR and FQNEAQ (reference sequence). Trimming removed 4 bases at V and 2 bases at J, with 12 bases between. This CDR3 is built from 14 residues. Here the CDR3 reads CASSSDGLAYEQYF. CDR3 DNA sequence: TGTGCCAGCAGCTCCGATGGGCTAGCCTACGAGCAGTACTTC. The variable domain in full, with the rest retrieved from reference TRBV7-9 and TRBJ2-7, is DTGVSQNPRHKITKRGQNVTFRCDPISEHNRLYWYRQTLGQGPEFLTYFQNEAQLEKSRLLSDRFSAERPKGSFSTLEIQRTEQGDSAMYLCASSSDGLAYEQYFGPGTRLTVT.

V gene TRBV30 combines with J gene TRBJ1-5; TRBD1 might be the D (5 bases). V was clipped by 5 bases and J by 3 bases, with 17 bases between them. This CDR3 is 15 amino acids long. Germline assignment: CDR1 GTSNPN and CDR2 SVGIG (reference sequence). This CDR3 is CAWGTPRGPNQPQHF. DNA of the CDR3: TGTGCCTGGGGTACGCCCCGGGGACCCAATCAGCCCCAGCATTTT. Supplemented by reference TRBV30 and TRBJ1-5, the full variable domain reads SQTIHQWPATLVQPVGSPLSLECTVEGTSNPNLYWYRQAAGRGLQLLFYSVGIGQISSEVPQNLSASRPQDRQFILSSKKLLLSDSGFYLCAWGTPRGPNQPQHFGDGTRLSIL.

This sequence joins TRBV29-1 and TRBJ2-7; tentative D call: TRBD1 (5 bases). Germline V gene data show CDR1 as SQVTM and CDR2 as ANQGSEA. The CDR3 contains 12 residues. Trimming cost V 3 bases and J 0 bases, with 6 bases left between them. For the CDR3, the DNA is TGCAGCGTTGATACAGGCTCCTACGAGCAGTACTTC. Translated: CSVDTGSYEQYF.

CDR3 residues: CASSPRMDTEAFF. The CDR3 region has the DNA TGTGCCAGCTCACCCCGAATGGACACTGAAGCTTTCTTT. J is TRBJ1-1 and V is TRBV18, with unresolved D. CDR1 and CDR2 (germline): KGHSH, LQKENI. The germline V and J ends were trimmed by 3 bases and 3 bases, with 8 bases remaining between them. This CDR3 region has 13 residues.

The gene calls are TRBV5-4 and TRBJ2-5; D is unclear. CDR1 and CDR2 (germline): SGHNT, YYREEE (reference sequence). CDR3 length equals 14 residues. Trimming shortened V by 4 bases and J by 2 bases, and 12 bases separated the two germline ends. The CDR3 nucleotides read TGTGCCAGCAGCCCAGGAGAGACTCAAGAGACCCAGTACTTC. Translation gives CASSPGETQETQYF.

This clone has a single count. The gene calls are TRBV11-2 and TRBJ1-2; D perhaps matches TRBD1 (6 bases). The CDR3 is 14 amino acids. The germline V gene encodes CDR1 SGHAT and CDR2 FQNNGV. V was pared by 5 bases and J by 3 bases, with 13 bases between. CDR3 loop: CASSRPGAYYGYTF. The CDR3 nucleotides read TGTGCCAGCAGCCGCCCAGGGGCTTACTATGGCTACACCTTC. Together with reference TRBV11-2 and TRBJ1-2, the CDR3 gives the full variable domain: EAGVAQSPRYKIIEKRQSVAFWCNPISGHATLYWYQQILGQGPKLLIQFQNNGVVDDSQLPKDRFSAERLKGVDSTLKIQPAKLEDSAVYLCASSRPGAYYGYTFGSGTRLTVV.